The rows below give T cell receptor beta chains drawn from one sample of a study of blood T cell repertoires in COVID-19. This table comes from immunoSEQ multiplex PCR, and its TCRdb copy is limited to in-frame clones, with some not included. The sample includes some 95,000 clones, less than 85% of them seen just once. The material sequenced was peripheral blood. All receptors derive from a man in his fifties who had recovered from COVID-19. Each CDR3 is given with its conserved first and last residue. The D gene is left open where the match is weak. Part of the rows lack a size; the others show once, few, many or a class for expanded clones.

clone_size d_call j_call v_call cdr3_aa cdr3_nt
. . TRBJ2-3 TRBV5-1 CASSVGKASTDTQYF TGCGCCAGCAGCGTCGGGAAGGCCTCCACAGATACGCAGTATTTT
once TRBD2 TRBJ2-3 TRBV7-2 CASSPASGLSTDTQYF TGTGCCAGCAGCCCCGCTAGCGGACTTAGCACAGATACGCAGTATTTT
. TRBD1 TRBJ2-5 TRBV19 CASRPNDRGKTQYF TGTGCCAGTAGACCAAACGACAGGGGAAAGACCCAGTACTTC
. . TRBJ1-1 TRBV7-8 CASSYRQATPMNTEAFF TGTGCCAGCAGCTATCGACAGGCGACTCCCATGAACACTGAAGCTTTCTTT
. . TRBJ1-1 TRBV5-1 CASSPLVERPEAFF TGCGCCAGCAGCCCCCTCGTCGAGAGGCCTGAAGCTTTCTTT
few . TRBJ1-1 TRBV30 CAWSPINQGRGEAFF TGTGCCTGGAGTCCGATCAATCAGGGGCGAGGTGAAGCTTTCTTT
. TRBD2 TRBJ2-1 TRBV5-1 CASSLGTSGNEQFF TGCGCCAGCAGCTTAGGGACTAGCGGCAATGAGCAGTTCTTC
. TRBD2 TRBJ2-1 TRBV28 CASSFFTSGTNYNEQFF TGTGCCAGCAGTTTCTTTACTAGCGGGACTAATTACAATGAGCAGTTCTTC
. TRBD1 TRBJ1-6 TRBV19 CASSPGQGASSPLHF TGTGCCAGTAGTCCTGGACAGGGGGCAAGTTCACCCCTCCACTTT
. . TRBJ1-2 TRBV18 CASSTGYANYGYTF TGTGCCAGCTCTACGGGATACGCTAACTATGGCTACACCTTC
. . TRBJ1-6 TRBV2 CASSLRQGNNSPLHF TGTGCCAGCAGTCTCCGGCAGGGAAATAATTCACCCCTCCACTTT
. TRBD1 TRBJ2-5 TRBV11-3 CASSFGTAAQETQYF TGTGCCAGCAGCTTCGGGACAGCGGCACAAGAGACCCAGTACTTC
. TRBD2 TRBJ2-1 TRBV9 CASSGGTSGGSSYNEQFF TGTGCCAGCAGCGGCGGGACTAGCGGGGGCAGCTCCTACAATGAGCAGTTCTTC
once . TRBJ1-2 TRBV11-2 CASSLGNTQGYGYTF TGTGCCAGCAGCTTGGGGAACACCCAGGGGTATGGCTACACCTTC
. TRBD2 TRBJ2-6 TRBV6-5 CASKAGVGANVLTF TGTGCCAGCAAAGCGGGAGTTGGGGCCAACGTCCTGACTTTC
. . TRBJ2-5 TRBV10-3 CAISVAGTLQETQYF TGTGCCATCAGTGTGGCCGGGACACTTCAAGAGACCCAGTACTTC